The clone carrying this T cell receptor beta chain was seen only a few times. The antigen remains unidentified. Semi-nested PCR with Nested Universal Primer A followed constant-region reverse priming of full-length variable regions. TCRdb called the 5' RACE reads again in MiXCR, with one record for every CDR3 protein. The data contain about 62,000 distinct CDR3 sequences, roughly 30% of them singletons. Trimming took 8 bases from V and 7 from J, leaving 9 bases between them. The CDR3 runs 12 residues. Germline CDR1 MNHNS, CDR2 SASEGT. Naive CD4+ cells had CD25+ Tregs removed. Broader study findings: The larger cohort examined one V-J beta rearrangement, not whole repertoires. Tumor memory CD4+ T cell TCR gene usage clustered with blood and lymph node memory CD4+ cells and lymph node naive CD4+ cells.

The origin of this receptor is a female donor with breast cancer. This chain joins TRBV6-1 and TRBJ1-6; no definite D call. The sequenced sample consisted of tumor-infiltrating naive CD4+ T cells sorted from the breast tumor. Subset of the sample: naive CD4+ T cells, CD4+CD45RA+CD25-. The CDR3 here is CASVEGNSPLHF. Here the CDR3 DNA reads TGTGCCAGCGTGGAGGGAAATTCACCCCTCCACTTT.